What follows are 27 T cell receptor beta chains derived from one specimen sequenced in a study of response to subunit inactivated influenza vaccine (dated by TCRdb to the late 2010s). Libraries were built with RT-PCR. Sequenced on an Illumina HiSeq 2500. TCRdb redid the processing of the public reads, applying fastp at Q25 and MiXCR, and retained in-frame beta chains. Each record represents a unique CDR3 protein, reported with the most common genes and DNA among its rows. The table for this sample lists about 520,000 distinct CDR3 sequences; roughly 7.6% of them were counted only once. The biggest ten clones account for around 13% of the sample. The specimen comprised PBMCs from blood, sampled less than 30 months after vaccination. The receptors come from a man in his fifties or sixties who received an inactivated influenza vaccine. Donor details come from another sample of the same person, matched by shared clones.

Many counts were recorded for this clonotype. The chain couples TRBV12-3 or TRBV12-4 to TRBJ1-2; no clear D gene. V was pared by 5 bases and J by 3 bases, with 7 bases between. The CDR3 runs 12 residues. This CDR3 is CASSQNYYGYTF. CDR3 coding DNA: TGTGCCAGCAGTCAGAATTACTATGGCTACACCTTC.

This clonotype showed up just a few times. The chain has TRBV30 and TRBJ2-3, with 14 bases aligning to TRBD2. The CDR3 covers 18 residues. Trimming cost V 0 bases and J 4 bases; bases outside gene matches: 9. The germline gives CDR1 GTSNPN, CDR2 SVGIG (reference sequence). CDR3 in DNA: TGTGCCTGGAGTGTTTGGACTAGCGGGGGGCCCCGGGCAGATACGCAGTATTTT. This sequence encodes CAWSVWTSGGPRADTQYF.

As DNA, the CDR3 is TGTGCCACCAGCAGAGTCCAGGACAGTGGAGAGACCCAGTACTTC. Its protein is CATSRVQDSGETQYF. This chain joins TRBV15 and TRBJ2-5; D may be TRBD1 (6 bases). Deletions cut 1 base from V and 4 bases from J, with 13 bases between. CDR3 length equals 15 residues. Per germline, CDR1 LNHNV and CDR2 YYDKDF (reference sequence).

This clonotype was observed a handful of times. The chain joins TRBV6-2 or TRBV6-3 to TRBJ2-1, with 14 bases lining up with TRBD2. Unmatched junction bases numbered 18, after V lost 8 bases and J lost 9 bases. The CDR3 length is 18 residues. Germline V CDR1 and CDR2: MNHEY, SVGEGT. CDR3 DNA sequence: TGTGCCAGCGCGGAGATCCTGCGGGGACTAGCGGGGGTCAGTGAGCAGTTCTTC. Translating gives CASAEILRGLAGVSEQFF.

This clonotype was counted a few times. The rearrangement links TRBV11-2 to TRBJ1-6; D might be TRBD1 (5 bases). The V gene's germline CDR1 is SGHAT and CDR2 FQNNGV. This CDR3 comprises 13 residues. V lost 5 bases and J lost 10, with 12 bases in between. The CDR3 DNA sequence: TGTGCCAGCAGCAGCAGGGTGGCCTCACCCCTCCACTTT. This translates into CASSSRVASPLHF.

Note on this clonotype: Possible read error: a much larger clone is one base away. The chain couples TRBV20-1 to TRBJ2-7; D possibly corresponds to TRBD1 (6 bases). Germline assignment: CDR1 DFQATT and CDR2 SNEGSKA (reference sequence). The V gene lost 3 bases and the J gene lost 6 bases, with 18 bases spanning the gap. The CDR3 has 14 residues. Here the CDR3 DNA reads TGCAGTGCTAGTTTACAGGGTGAAAAACTCGAGCAGTACTTC. Protein: CSASLQGEKLEQYF.

The gene calls are TRBV12-3 or TRBV12-4 and TRBJ2-3; weak D call: TRBD2 (5 bases). V shed 4 bases and J shed 9 bases, with 17 bases lying between them. The CDR3 loop spans 14 amino acids. In DNA, the CDR3 is TGTGCCAGCAGTTCCATCGGGATTATAGGGACGCAGTATTTT. Translated: CASSSIGIIGTQYF.

This clonotype showed up just a few times. The chain has TRBV29-1 and TRBJ1-5; 8 nucleotides agree with TRBD1. CDR3 length: 13 residues. J was trimmed by 4 bases and V by 6 bases; bases with no gene match: 5. Germline V lookup: CDR1 SQVTM, CDR2 ANQGSEA. The CDR3 bases are TGCAGCGTCGGGGACAGGTCAAATCAGCCCCAGCATTTT. It codes for CSVGDRSNQPQHF.

The V call is TRBV19, the J call TRBJ2-7; possible D gene TRBD2, 6 bases. This CDR3 has 15 amino acids. Germline V gene sequence: CDR1 LNHDA, CDR2 SQIVND (reference sequence). Trimming stripped 6 bases from V and 3 bases from J, with 18 bases between. In DNA, the CDR3 is TGTGCCAGTAGCCCCATGGGGGGTAGAGACTACGAGCAGTACTTC. Its translation is CASSPMGGRDYEQYF.

Ten or more counts support this clonotype. V and J are TRBV11-2 and TRBJ2-1; 8 nucleotides agree with TRBD2. The V and J ends lost 5 bases and 2 bases, in that order; junction bases with no gene match: 8. Germline V gene lookup returns CDR1 SGHAT and CDR2 FQNNGV. The CDR3 runs 16 residues. This chain's CDR3 is CASSLPSGGAYNEQFF. The DNA of the CDR3 is TGTGCCAGCAGCCTACCCAGCGGGGGCGCCTACAATGAGCAGTTCTTC.

The chain has TRBV15 and TRBJ1-1; D call uncertain. The CDR3 is made up of 13 amino acids. V was cut by 4 bases and J by 5 bases, with 11 bases left in between. Germline V gives CDR1 LNHNV, CDR2 YYDKDF (reference sequence). CDR3 protein: CATSTNTGTEAFF. The CDR3 DNA reads as TGTGCCACCAGCACTAATACGGGTACTGAAGCTTTCTTT.

The chain joins TRBV12-3 or TRBV12-4 to TRBJ1-1, with D unresolved. The germline V and J ends were trimmed by 4 bases and 0 bases, with 6 bases remaining between them. This CDR3 region has 13 residues. As DNA, the CDR3 is TGTGCCAGCAGTTCAATGTTGAACACTGAAGCTTTCTTT. It is translated as CASSSMLNTEAFF.

The CDR3 nucleotides are TGTGCCAGCAGCGTAGATAGGACCCAGTACTTC. Its translation is CASSVDRTQYF. The chain recombines TRBV7-8 with TRBJ2-5; the D is unclear. In germline, CDR1 is SGHVS, CDR2 FQNEAQ. This CDR3 contains 11 residues. The germline V and J ends were trimmed by 5 bases and 7 bases, with 8 bases remaining between them.

This clonotype has only a few counts. The rearrangement links TRBV20-1 to TRBJ1-4, with a weak D call TRBD1 (6 bases). The germline V and J ends were trimmed by 5 bases and 6 bases, with 16 bases remaining between them. CDR1 and CDR2 from the germline V gene are DFQATT and SNEGSKA (reference sequence). The CDR3 is made up of 14 amino acids. The DNA of the CDR3 is TGCAGTGCTCTGAGGGGGGGCTCGTATGAAAAACTGTTTTTT. Protein sequence: CSALRGGSYEKLFF.

This clonotype was recorded a few times. V gene TRBV3-1 combines with J gene TRBJ2-5, with TRBD2 matching over 8 bases. CDR3 size: 14 residues. Per the germline V gene, CDR1 is LGHDT and CDR2 is YNNKEL (reference sequence). The ends lost 4 bases at V and 5 bases at J; junction bases unmatched: 6. CDR3 amino acids: CASSRIAGIETQYF. The CDR3 nucleotides read TGTGCCAGCAGCCGGATAGCGGGAATTGAGACCCAGTACTTC.

V is TRBV5-1 and J is TRBJ2-1; 16 bases fit TRBD2. The V and J ends lost 5 bases and 6 bases, in that order; junction bases with no gene match: 11. Looked up from germline, CDR1 is SGHRS and CDR2 is YFSETQ. The CDR3 is 18 amino acids. CDR3: CASRPGLAGGTSVNEQFF. The CDR3 nucleotides read TGCGCCAGCAGGCCGGGACTAGCGGGGGGGACGTCGGTCAATGAGCAGTTCTTC.

This chain's CDR3 is CASGQGGSNQPQHF. CDR3 bases: TGTGCCAGCGGGCAGGGCGGCAGCAATCAGCCCCAGCATTTT. The chain employs TRBV28 and TRBJ1-5; D possibly corresponds to TRBD1 (5 bases). Germline lookup yields CDR1 MDHEN and CDR2 SYDVKM. The V end was cut by 8 bases, the J end by 1 base, with 12 bases between. The CDR3 is 14 amino acids.

This sequence joins TRBV18 and TRBJ2-7, with 9 nucleotides matching TRBD1. Germline values: CDR1 KGHSH, CDR2 LQKENI. Losses at the gene ends were 6 bases for V and 3 bases for J; bases not matched to a gene: 9. The length of the CDR3 is 15 residues. The DNA of the CDR3 is TGTGCCAGCTCGTCCGGACAGGGGAATTTCTACGAGCAGTACTTC. It specifies CASSSGQGNFYEQYF.

The J gene is TRBJ1-1, the V gene TRBV5-6; 9 nucleotides match TRBD1. The J segment lost 7 bases and the V segment lost 5 bases, leaving 12 bases of the junction unmatched. Germline V gene sequence: CDR1 SGHDT, CDR2 YYEEEE. This CDR3 comprises 15 residues. CDR3 in DNA: TGTGCCAGCAGTCAAAGGGACAGGGCCTCTCGTGAAGCTTTCTTT. Translation: CASSQRDRASREAFF.

The chain uses TRBV20-1 and TRBJ2-7; D is unresolved. Germline CDR1 and CDR2: DFQATT and SNEGSKA (reference sequence). Between the trimmed V and J ends, which lost 0 bases and 2 bases, there was a span of 11 bases. The CDR3 loop spans 14 amino acids. The CDR3 loop is CSARDSGSPYEQYF. The CDR3 coding sequence is TGCAGTGCTAGAGATAGTGGCAGCCCCTACGAGCAGTACTTC.

This clonotype came up many times. The CDR3 sequence is CASSLPKREGRYNEQFF. In nucleotides, the CDR3 is TGCGCCAGCAGCTTGCCCAAGCGGGAGGGCCGGTACAATGAGCAGTTCTTC. V gene TRBV5-1 combines with J gene TRBJ2-1, with TRBD2 matching 10 bases. The CDR3 sequence is 17 residues long. Germline V gene data show CDR1 as SGHRS and CDR2 as YFSETQ. J was trimmed by 4 bases and V by 1 base; bases with no gene match: 8.

This clonotype was found many times. CDR3 DNA: TGTGCCAGCAGCTTAGTCGTTGCAACAGGGGTTAATTCACCCCTCCACTTT. This codes for CASSLVVATGVNSPLHF. The chain joins TRBV7-8 to TRBJ1-6, with TRBD1 identical over 7 bases. With V trimmed by 1 base and J by 6 bases, 9 bases remained unmatched. The CDR3 runs 17 residues. Per germline, CDR1 SGHVS and CDR2 FQNEAQ.

This clonotype came up many times. This chain joins TRBV11-1 and TRBJ2-7; D possibly corresponds to TRBD2 (6 bases). The CDR3 sequence is 19 residues long. The germline V and J ends were trimmed by 5 bases and 0 bases, with 26 bases remaining between them. Germline V gene sequence: CDR1 SGHAT, CDR2 FQDESV (reference sequence). The CDR3, as DNA: TGTGCCAGCAGCCCCGGGGAGGTCTGGGGACCGTCGAGCTCCTACGAGCAGTACTTC. Translation gives CASSPGEVWGPSSSYEQYF.

The chain uses TRBV5-4 and TRBJ2-2; D remains ambiguous. This CDR3 has 16 amino acids. V lost 0 bases, J lost 4 bases, and 13 bases lay in between. Germline CDR1 SGHNT, CDR2 YYREEE (reference sequence). The CDR3 loop reads CASSLGNDRGTGELFF. The CDR3, as DNA: TGTGCCAGCAGCTTGGGAAACGATCGAGGCACCGGGGAGCTGTTTTTT.

The chain carries TRBV11-2 and TRBJ2-3; D ambiguous. The CDR3 contains 18 residues. The germline V gene encodes CDR1 SGHAT and CDR2 FQNNGV. Trimming cost V 5 bases and J 0 bases, with 21 bases left between them. CDR3 in DNA: TGTGCCAGCAGCCCTCGGAAGACTTTGGGTGGGAGCACAGATACGCAGTATTTT. Protein: CASSPRKTLGGSTDTQYF.

The chain employs TRBV11-2 and TRBJ2-3; D is possibly TRBD1 or TRBD2 (5 bases each). Trimming cost V 5 bases and J 0 bases, with 15 bases left between them. This CDR3 spans 16 amino acids. CDR1 SGHAT and CDR2 FQNNGV come from the germline V gene. The CDR3 here is CASSPLPGPSTDTQYF. The CDR3 nucleotides read TGTGCCAGCAGCCCCCTACCGGGACCGAGCACAGATACGCAGTATTTT. Complete variable domain (other parts from reference TRBV11-2 and TRBJ2-3): EAGVAQSPRYKIIEKRQSVAFWCNPISGHATLYWYQQILGQGPKLLIQFQNNGVVDDSQLPKDRFSAERLKGVDSTLKIQPAKLEDSAVYLCASSPLPGPSTDTQYFGPGTRLTVL.

This clonotype has only a few counts. The chain carries TRBV4-2 and TRBJ2-3, with TRBD2 matching over 8 bases. The CDR3 is 14 residues long. The V gene's germline CDR1 is LGHNA and CDR2 YNFKEQ. J gave up 1 base and V 3 bases, and 0 bases lay outside the gene matches. The CDR3 loop is CASSQGLGTDTQYF. CDR3 in DNA: TGTGCCAGCAGCCAGGGACTAGGCACAGATACGCAGTATTTT.